Following are 24 T cell receptor beta chains from one sample sequenced in a study of blood T cell repertoires in COVID-19 (TCRdb year 2020). Libraries were prepared through the immunoSEQ multiplex PCR assay. TCRdb's version of the immuneACCESS table is confined to in-frame rearrangements and falls short of the full clone set. An unresolved V gene accounts for under half of the shortfall where checked; the remainder is of unknown origin. The sample contains hundreds of thousands of clones, nearly 90% of them found a single time. The ten largest clones capture 1.5% to 2% of the sample. Sequences were obtained from PBMCs or T cells enriched from blood (not recorded which). The receptors come from a woman in her late teens or twenties with acute COVID-19.

The chain is built from TRBV27 and TRBJ1-2; maybe TRBD1 (5 bases). The CDR3 is 11 residues long. Per germline, CDR1 MNHEY and CDR2 SMNVEV (reference sequence). V was trimmed by 8 bases and J by 8 bases, leaving 12 bases between them. The CDR3, as DNA: TGTGCCAGCGGACCAGGGAAGGGCTACACCTTC. It yields the protein CASGPGKGYTF.

V gene TRBV15 combines with J gene TRBJ2-2; TRBD1 matches 10 bases. The CDR3 is 15 residues long. Germline CDR1 reads LNHNV; CDR2 reads YYDKDF (reference sequence). With 5 bases clipped from V and 5 bases from J, the junction kept 5 bases outside the gene matches. CDR3 amino acids: CATSVRTGGTGELFF. CDR3 DNA sequence: TGTGCCACCAGCGTACGGACAGGGGGAACCGGGGAGCTGTTTTTT.

The gene calls are TRBV10-3 and TRBJ2-2; 7 bases align to TRBD2. Germline values: CDR1 ENHRY, CDR2 SYGVKD. This CDR3 is built from 14 residues. The J segment lost 5 bases and the V segment lost 2 bases, leaving 2 bases of the junction unmatched. CDR3 sequence reads: CAISEREETGELFF. DNA for the CDR3: TGTGCCATCAGTGAGCGGGAGGAAACCGGGGAGCTGTTTTTT.

This rearrangement joins TRBV7-2 to TRBJ2-7, with 10 bases identical to TRBD1. Looked up from germline, CDR1 is SGHTA and CDR2 is FQGNSA. The CDR3 contains 17 residues. J was trimmed by 3 bases and V by 3 bases; bases with no gene match: 11. CDR3 sequence: CASSLGLIRDRGYEQYF. The DNA for the CDR3 is TGTGCCAGCAGCTTGGGACTCATCCGGGACAGGGGCTACGAGCAGTACTTC.

The V gene is TRBV2, the J gene TRBJ1-1, with D unresolved. Germline assignment: CDR1 SNHLY and CDR2 FYNNEI. Between the trimmed V and J ends, which lost 0 bases and 5 bases, there was a span of 10 bases. The CDR3 is made up of 14 amino acids. The CDR3 region has the DNA TGTGCCAGCAGTGAAGCGCTAGAGGATACTGAAGCTTTCTTT. Encoded protein: CASSEALEDTEAFF. The whole variable domain, filled in from reference TRBV2 and TRBJ1-1, reads EPEVTQTPSHQVTQMGQEVILRCVPISNHLYFYWYRQILGQKVEFLVSFYNNEISEKSEIFDDQFSVERPDGSNFTLKIRSTKLEDSAMYFCASSEALEDTEAFFGQGTRLTVV.

This clone was seen just once. V usage is TRBV24-1 and J usage is TRBJ2-1; 8 bases are shared with TRBD1. Losses at the gene ends were 3 bases for V and 7 bases for J; bases not matched to a gene: 10. CDR3 length: 16 amino acids. Germline assignment: CDR1 KGHDR and CDR2 SFDVKD. The CDR3, as DNA: TGTGCCACCAGTGATAGGAAGCGACAGGGGAGGAATGAGCAGTTCTTC. Translating gives CATSDRKRQGRNEQFF.

This chain joins TRBV6-5 and TRBJ1-5; maybe TRBD1 (6 bases). V was trimmed by 6 bases and J by 5 bases, leaving 17 bases between them. CDR1 is MNHEY, CDR2 SVGAGI, per germline. The CDR3 consists of 15 residues. The chain's CDR3 is CASSPKGDMDQPQHF. As DNA, the CDR3 is TGTGCCAGCAGCCCAAAGGGGGATATGGATCAGCCCCAGCATTTT.

The chain joins TRBV30 to TRBJ1-2; 7 bases fit TRBD1. Germline V gene lookup returns CDR1 GTSNPN and CDR2 SVGIG (reference sequence). After removal of 2 bases from V and 4 bases from J, the junction contained 4 bases not matched to a gene. CDR3 length: 13 amino acids. CDR3 residues: CAWSLRQGYGYTF. The CDR3 region has the DNA TGTGCCTGGAGTCTGAGACAGGGCTATGGCTACACCTTC.

This clone was seen once. The V and J genes are TRBV10-3 and TRBJ2-5; D is ambiguous. V gave up 6 bases and J gave up 4 bases, with 27 bases separating them. The CDR3 is 18 amino acids. Germline CDR1 ENHRY, CDR2 SYGVKD. This CDR3 is CAISDDGLLHAPRETQYF. CDR3 nucleotides: TGTGCCATCAGCGACGATGGGCTACTTCACGCCCCAAGAGAGACCCAGTACTTC.

This clone came up once. The chain links TRBV27 to TRBJ2-7; 12 bases match TRBD2. V shed 5 bases, J shed 5 bases, and the junction held 10 bases outside the gene matches. Germline CDR1 and CDR2: MNHEY and SMNVEV (reference sequence). CDR3 size: 16 residues. CDR3 in DNA: TGTGCCAGCAGTCCCAGACTAGCGGGGGCCAAAAACGAGCAGTACTTC. As protein: CASSPRLAGAKNEQYF.

The chain carries TRBV10-1 and TRBJ2-3; 11 bases agree with TRBD1. V lost 6 bases, J lost 3 bases, and 5 bases stayed unmatched. The CDR3 runs 15 residues. Germline V gene lookup returns CDR1 WNHNN and CDR2 SYGVQD (reference sequence). CDR3 nucleotide sequence: TGCGCCAGCAGCCTGGGACAGGGGGAAACAGATACGCAGTATTTT. It yields the protein CASSLGQGETDTQYF.

The rearrangement joins TRBV7-3 to TRBJ2-3, with TRBD2 matching 9 bases. Trimming took 6 bases from V and 5 from J; bases not matched to a gene: 6. The CDR3 has 14 residues. CDR1 is SGHTA and CDR2 is FQGTGA in the germline V gene. CDR3 bases: TGTGCCAGCAGTATAGCGGGAGCCAGAGATACGCAGTATTTT. The encoded protein is CASSIAGARDTQYF.

The chain uses TRBV29-1 and TRBJ2-1; 10 bases match TRBD2. Germline lookup yields CDR1 SQVTM and CDR2 ANQGSEA. This CDR3 is 17 amino acids long. J was trimmed by 7 bases and V by 2 bases; bases with no gene match: 14. This CDR3 reads CSVEPFRVAGGKNEQFF. The CDR3 bases are TGCAGCGTTGAACCCTTTAGAGTAGCGGGAGGCAAGAATGAGCAGTTCTTC.

V and J are TRBV28 and TRBJ1-2; D is unresolved. CDR1 and CDR2 from the germline V gene are MDHEN and SYDVKM. With 5 bases removed from V and 4 bases from J, the gap between germline ends came to 8 bases. This CDR3 region has 12 residues. The chain's CDR3 is CASSPSGYGYTF. CDR3 sequence (DNA): TGTGCCAGCAGTCCCTCCGGCTATGGCTACACCTTC.

J is TRBJ2-3 and V is TRBV27; a possible D gene is TRBD2 (5 bases). Trimming left V 6 bases short and J 4 bases short, with 14 bases between. The CDR3 length is 14 residues. The germline CDR1 and CDR2 sequences are MNHEY and SMNVEV (reference sequence). The CDR3 here is CASRAGDYADTQYF. In nucleotides, the CDR3 is TGTGCCAGCAGGGCTGGCGACTACGCAGATACGCAGTATTTT.

The chain has TRBV19 and TRBJ2-4; TRBD1 might be the D (6 bases). Trimming removed 5 bases at V and 0 bases at J, with 14 bases between. CDR1 is LNHDA, CDR2 SQIVND, per germline (reference sequence). This CDR3 has 16 amino acids. The CDR3 sequence: CASSEDRHLAKNIQYF. The CDR3 nucleotides are TGTGCCAGTAGTGAGGACAGACACCTAGCCAAAAACATTCAGTACTTC.

The CDR3 loop reads CASSWAGPGGYEQYF. The CDR3 nucleotides read TGTGCCAGCAGCTGGGCCGGGCCAGGGGGCTACGAGCAGTACTTC. J is TRBJ2-7 and V is TRBV5-5; 7 nucleotides line up with TRBD1. Germline CDR1 is SGHKS and CDR2 is YYEKEE (reference sequence). The CDR3 is 15 amino acids. The junction had 9 bases not matched to a gene; V was cut back by 3 bases and J by 3 bases.

The rearrangement links TRBV6-6 to TRBJ1-6; 7 nucleotides match TRBD1. The CDR3 runs to 14 residues. Per the germline V gene, CDR1 is MNHNY and CDR2 is SVGAGI (reference sequence). The V and J ends lost 8 bases and 5 bases, in that order; junction bases with no gene match: 6. The CDR3 loop reads CASGSTGDNSPLHF. DNA for the CDR3: TGTGCCAGCGGCTCTACAGGGGATAATTCACCCCTCCACTTT.

V usage is TRBV4-1 and J usage is TRBJ2-1, with D possibly TRBD2 on 5 matching bases. The CDR3 totals 14 residues. Germline CDR1 and CDR2: MGHRA and YSYEKL. The ends were cut back, 4 bases at V and 4 bases at J, with 11 bases in the middle. The CDR3 spells CASSPVAQYNEQFF. CDR3 DNA sequence: TGCGCCAGCAGCCCTGTAGCGCAGTACAATGAGCAGTTCTTC.

This chain joins TRBV19 and TRBJ2-7; 7 bases match TRBD1. Germline V CDR1 and CDR2: LNHDA, SQIVND (reference sequence). The junction had 13 bases not matched to a gene; V was cut back by 7 bases and J by 4 bases. This CDR3 region has 15 residues. The CDR3: CASTHSDTGAYEQYF. CDR3 in DNA: TGTGCCAGTACCCATTCGGATACAGGGGCATACGAGCAGTACTTC. Complete variable domain (other parts from reference TRBV19 and TRBJ2-7): DGGITQSPKYLFRKEGQNVTLSCEQNLNHDAMYWYRQDPGQGLRLIYYSQIVNDFQKGDIAEGYSVSREKKESFPLTVTSAQKNPTAFYLCASTHSDTGAYEQYFGPGTRLTVT.

This clone was seen only once. J is TRBJ2-1 and V is TRBV11-3; tentatively, D is TRBD2 (6 bases). From germline, CDR1 is SGHNT and CDR2 YENEEA. The CDR3 runs 15 residues. V was shortened by 4 bases and J by 4 bases, with 14 bases between the two germline ends. The CDR3 sequence is CASSSLSGEYNEQFF. CDR3 sequence (DNA): TGTGCCAGCAGCTCCCTTTCGGGAGAATACAATGAGCAGTTCTTC.

The J gene is TRBJ2-5, the V gene TRBV18; D might be TRBD2 (5 bases). Germline V gene sequence: CDR1 KGHSH, CDR2 LQKENI. V was pared by 10 bases and J by 5 bases, with 14 bases between. The CDR3 consists of 12 residues. CDR3 in amino acids: CANSPGMETQYF. The CDR3 DNA sequence: TGTGCCAACTCCCCCGGGATGGAGACCCAGTACTTC.

This clone was picked up one time. This rearrangement joins TRBV27 to TRBJ2-7; 10 positions agree with TRBD1. CDR3 size: 16 residues. Germline V gene sequence: CDR1 MNHEY, CDR2 SMNVEV (reference sequence). The V segment lost 7 bases and the J segment 3 bases; nucleotides outside the gene matches: 12. The CDR3 here is CASTLKWTGGSYEQYF. The DNA for the CDR3 is TGTGCCAGCACTCTCAAGTGGACAGGGGGGAGCTACGAGCAGTACTTC.

This clone is a singleton in its sample. This chain links TRBV7-2 with TRBJ2-7; 10 positions match TRBD2. The V segment lost 3 bases and the J segment 7 bases; nucleotides outside the gene matches: 9. The CDR3 loop spans 15 amino acids. Looked up from germline, CDR1 is SGHTA and CDR2 is FQGNSA. This chain's CDR3 is CASSFILAGTVEQYF. CDR3 bases: TGTGCCAGCAGCTTCATACTAGCGGGAACAGTTGAGCAGTACTTC.